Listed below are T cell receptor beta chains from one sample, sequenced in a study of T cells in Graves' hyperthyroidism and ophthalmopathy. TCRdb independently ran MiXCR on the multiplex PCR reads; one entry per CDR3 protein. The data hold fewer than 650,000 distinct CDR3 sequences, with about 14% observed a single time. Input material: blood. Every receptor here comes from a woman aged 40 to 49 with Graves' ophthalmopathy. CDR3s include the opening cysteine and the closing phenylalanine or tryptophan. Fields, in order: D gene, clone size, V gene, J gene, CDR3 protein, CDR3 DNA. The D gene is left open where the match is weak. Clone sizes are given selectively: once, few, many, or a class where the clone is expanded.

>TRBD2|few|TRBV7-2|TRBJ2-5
CASSYRDRGGTQYF
TGTGCCAGCAGCTACCGGGACCGGGGGGGGACCCAGTACTTC
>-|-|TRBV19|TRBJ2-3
CASSILSFGLPDTQYF
TGTGCCAGTAGTATATTGTCCTTCGGCCTCCCAGATACGCAGTATTTT
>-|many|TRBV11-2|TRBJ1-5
CASSLEGRRNQPQHF
TGTGCCAGCAGCTTAGAGGGCCGGCGCAATCAGCCCCAGCATTTT
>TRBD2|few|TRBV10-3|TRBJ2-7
CAISSSGSYEQYF
TGTGCCATCAGCTCTAGCGGGAGCTACGAGCAGTACTTC
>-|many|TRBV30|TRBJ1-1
CAWSTGLHGPEAFF
TGTGCCTGGAGCACGGGGCTCCACGGGCCTGAAGCTTTCTTT
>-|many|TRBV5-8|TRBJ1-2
CASSLLGEINYGYTF
TGTGCCAGCAGCTTGCTCGGAGAGATCAACTATGGCTACACCTTC
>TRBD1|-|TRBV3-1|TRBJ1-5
CASSEQGRLNQPQHF
TGTGCCAGCAGCGAACAGGGGAGGCTAAATCAGCCCCAGCATTTT
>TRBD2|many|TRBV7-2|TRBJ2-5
CASSFLAGAETQYF
TGTGCCAGCAGCTTTTTAGCGGGAGCAGAGACCCAGTACTTC
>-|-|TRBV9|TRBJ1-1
CASSVGDSRGEAFF
TGTGCCAGCAGCGTAGGGGACTCCAGAGGGGAGGCTTTCTTT
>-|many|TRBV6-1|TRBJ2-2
CASRLQLGDTGELFF
TGTGCCAGCAGGCTTCAACTAGGTGACACCGGGGAGCTGTTTTTT
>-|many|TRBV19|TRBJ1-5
CASTPRTATVSNQPQHF
TGTGCCAGTACCCCCCGGACGGCTACAGTTAGCAATCAGCCCCAGCATTTT
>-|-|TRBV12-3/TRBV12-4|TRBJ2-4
CASSPTAGRENIQYF
TGTGCCAGCAGTCCCACCGCAGGGCGTGAAAACATTCAGTACTTC
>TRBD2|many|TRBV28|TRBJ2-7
CASTPSSGTAYWGEQYF
TGTGCCAGCACTCCATCAAGCGGGACGGCATATTGGGGAGAGCAGTACTTC
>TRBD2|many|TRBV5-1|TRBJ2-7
CASSLDSGRRYEQYF
TGCGCCAGCAGCTTGGATAGCGGGAGGCGCTACGAGCAGTACTTC
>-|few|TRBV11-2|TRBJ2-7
CASSLGVTPAYEQYF
TGTGCCAGCAGCTTAGGGGTTACGCCAGCCTACGAGCAGTACTTC
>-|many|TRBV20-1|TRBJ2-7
CSAKHGNPYEQYF
TGCAGTGCCAAACACGGGAACCCCTACGAGCAGTACTTC
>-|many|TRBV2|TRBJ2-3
CASSPVNTDTQYF
TGTGCCAGCAGTCCTGTCAACACAGATACGCAGTATTTT
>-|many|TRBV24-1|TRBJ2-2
CATSGGSGNTGELFF
TGTGCCACCAGTGGGGGTAGCGGGAACACCGGGGAGCTGTTTTTT
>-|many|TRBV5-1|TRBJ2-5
CASSLFRGVEETQYF
TGCGCCAGCAGCTTGTTCAGGGGCGTTGAAGAGACCCAGTACTTC
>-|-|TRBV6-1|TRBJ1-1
CASSPPDREAFF
TGTGCCAGCAGTCCCCCGGACAGAGAAGCTTTCTTT
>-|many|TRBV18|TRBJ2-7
CASSPPGSGYEQYF
TGTGCCAGCTCACCACCGGGTAGCGGCTACGAGCAGTACTTC
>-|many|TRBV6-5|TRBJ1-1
CASSFGLEAFF
TGTGCCAGCAGTTTCGGGCTAGAAGCTTTCTTT
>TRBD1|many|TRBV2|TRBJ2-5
CATHPGQGQETQYF
TGTGCCACCCATCCGGGACAGGGGCAAGAGACCCAGTACTTC